A selection of T cell receptor beta chains follows, all from one sample in a study of blood T cells in healthy people across ages. Each CDR3 protein gets one entry after TCRdb re-called the 5' RACE reads with MiXCR. Here the sample spans around 1.5 million distinct CDR3 sequences, around 55% being singletons. The sample taken for sequencing was blood. The receptor source for this set is a man in his late teens or twenties in good health. Both conserved end residues are part of each CDR3. The D gene is left open where the match is weak. Clone size is stated in some rows and not others, as once, few, many or a class when expanded.

TRBJ1-2 | TRBV2 | - | - | TGTGCCAGCAGTGGTGTCCAGGCGTATGGCTACACCTTC | CASSGVQAYGYTF
TRBJ2-4 | TRBV6-5 | few | - | TGTGCCAGCGCCCCGCGCGGAGGGGTAGCCAAAAACATTCAGTACTTC | CASAPRGGVAKNIQYF
TRBJ2-3 | TRBV27 | - | - | TGTGCCAGCAGTTTAACGGGGGAGGAATCCACAGATACGCAGTATTTT | CASSLTGEESTDTQYF
TRBJ2-1 | TRBV10-3 | - | TRBD1 | TGTGCCATCAGTGACAGGGGGCCGGACTATGAGCAGTTCTTC | CAISDRGPDYEQFF
TRBJ2-5 | TRBV15 | - | - | TGTGCCACCAGTGGCAGCCAAGAGACCCAGTACTTC | CATSGSQETQYF
TRBJ2-7 | TRBV29-1 | - | - | TGCAGCGGAGGGCAGAGGGAGTACGAGCAGTACTTC | CSGGQREYEQYF
TRBJ2-7 | TRBV20-1 | - | TRBD2 | TGCAGTGCCCTTAGCGGGAGGGCCGTCGAGCAGTACTTC | CSALSGRAVEQYF
TRBJ2-7 | TRBV28 | - | TRBD2 | TGTGCCTGCCTAGCGGGAGCGAAAAACGAGCAGTACTTC | CACLAGAKNEQYF
TRBJ1-5 | TRBV24-1 | - | TRBD1 | TGTGCCACCAGTGATATCGGTCTCTCGAACAACCGGGACAGGAATAATCAGCCCCAGCATTTT | CATSDIGLSNNRDRNNQPQHF
TRBJ2-7 | TRBV6-2/TRBV6-3 | - | - | TGTGCCAGCAGCTACAGCAGGGCGGACGAGCAGTACTTC | CASSYSRADEQYF
TRBJ2-3 | TRBV4-3 | once | - | TGCGCCAGCAGCCAAGATCTTGGCAGGGGTGGCACAGATACGCAGTATTTT | CASSQDLGRGGTDTQYF
TRBJ1-6 | TRBV19 | - | - | TGTGCCAGTAGTATAGGGCAGATTGATTCACCCCTCCACTTT | CASSIGQIDSPLHF
TRBJ2-2 | TRBV27 | - | - | TGTGCCAGCAGTCTGTCCCCGGTGGGGACGAACACCGGGGAGCTGTTTTTT | CASSLSPVGTNTGELFF
TRBJ2-1 | TRBV7-8 | - | TRBD2 | TGTGCCACCGCCAGGACTAGCGGGAGCAATGAGCAGTTCTTC | CATARTSGSNEQFF
TRBJ2-7 | TRBV7-2 | - | TRBD2 | TGTGCCAGCAGCTTAGTGTCGCCCCGCGGGGGGCAGGCCCAGTACTTC | CASSLVSPRGGQAQYF
TRBJ1-2 | TRBV9 | few | TRBD1 | TGTGCCAGCAGCGCGTACGAAGCGACAGGGGTCTATGGCTACACCTTC | CASSAYEATGVYGYTF
TRBJ2-5 | TRBV2 | - | - | TGTGCCAGCAGTTCAGTTGACCCGGTGGAGTACTTC | CASSSVDPVEYF
TRBJ2-3 | TRBV27 | - | - | TGTGCCAGCAGTCTCCAGTTCATGGATACGCAGTATTTT | CASSLQFMDTQYF
TRBJ2-5 | TRBV11-2 | - | - | TGTGCCAGCAGGTCACGTGGACAGTCCCAAGAGACCCAGTACTTC | CASRSRGQSQETQYF
TRBJ1-2 | TRBV3-1 | - | - | TGTGCCAGCAGCCAAGAGTCCGTGAAGGGTGGTGGCGGCTACACCTTC | CASSQESVKGGGGYTF
TRBJ1-6 | TRBV20-1 | - | - | TGCAGTGCTCCCCGGGACCTTAATTCACCCCTCCACTTT | CSAPRDLNSPLHF
TRBJ2-1 | TRBV27 | - | - | TGTGCCAGCAGTTCTCAGACAGGAGCCTACAATGAGCAGTTCTTC | CASSSQTGAYNEQFF
TRBJ1-4 | TRBV3-1 | - | - | TGTGCCAACAGCGGGAGTGCAACTAATGAAAAACTGTTTTTT | CANSGSATNEKLFF
TRBJ2-1 | TRBV12-3/TRBV12-4 | - | - | TGTGCCGGCAGTTTTAGGGGGGCAGGCCGCAATGAGCAGTTCTTC | CAGSFRGAGRNEQFF
TRBJ2-5 | TRBV6-1 | - | TRBD1 | TGTGCCAGCAGATACAGGGGGCAAGAGACCCAGTACTTC | CASRYRGQETQYF
TRBJ2-7 | TRBV20-1 | once | - | TGCAGTGCTCGCATAGGGTGGGAGCAGTACTTC | CSARIGWEQYF
TRBJ1-1 | TRBV10-3 | - | - | TGTGCCATCAGTGAGGACGGTGGTCGGGCTGAAGCTTTCTTT | CAISEDGGRAEAFF
TRBJ1-2 | TRBV6-1 | - | - | TGTGCCAGCAGTTTAAGGGGGGCGTCAAGGGGCTACACCTTC | CASSLRGASRGYTF
TRBJ2-1 | TRBV20-1 | few | - | TGCAGTGCTAGTAAAATGGGACTGTCCTTGAATGAGCAGTTCTTC | CSASKMGLSLNEQFF
TRBJ2-7 | TRBV10-3 | - | TRBD1 | TGTGCCATCAGTGAGTCGAGGGACAGGGTCTACGAGCAGTACTTC | CAISESRDRVYEQYF
TRBJ1-1 | TRBV4-1 | - | TRBD1 | TGCGCCAGCAGCCAGCAACAGGGGGCGGATACTGAAGCTTTCTTT | CASSQQQGADTEAFF
TRBJ1-1 | TRBV6-5 | - | - | TGTGCCAGCAGCAACTCCCAGGGGAATGAAGCTTTCTTT | CASSNSQGNEAFF
TRBJ2-3 | TRBV5-1 | - | TRBD2 | TGCGCCAGCAGCTTGCGGACTAGCGGGAGTACCCGCACAGATACGCAGTATTTT | CASSLRTSGSTRTDTQYF
TRBJ2-1 | TRBV4-2 | - | - | TGTGCCAGCAGCCAAGTAGGTAGGGACGCCTCTAATGAGCAGTTCTTC | CASSQVGRDASNEQFF
TRBJ2-5 | TRBV28 | - | - | TGTGCCAGCAGTACCCGGAATCAAGAGACCCAGTACTTC | CASSTRNQETQYF
TRBJ2-1 | TRBV3-1 | - | TRBD2 | TGTGCCAGCAGCCAAGATGTGGTAGCGGGGGACCCCGAGGGGGAGCAGTTCTTC | CASSQDVVAGDPEGEQFF
TRBJ2-3 | TRBV6-1 | - | - | TGTGCCAGCCCTAACATCCACAAGCAGTATTTT | CASPNIHKQYF
TRBJ2-3 | TRBV6-1 | - | - | TGTGCCAGCAGTGAAGCCTCAGTCTCGCTAGTTGATACTCAGTATTTT | CASSEASVSLVDTQYF
TRBJ2-3 | TRBV12-3/TRBV12-4 | once | - | TGTGCCAGCACCCGGATCAAAGATACGCAGTATTTT | CASTRIKDTQYF
TRBJ1-2 | TRBV12-3/TRBV12-4 | once | - | TGTGCCAGCAGTTATGTCCCGGGCGCCGGCTATGGCTACACCTTC | CASSYVPGAGYGYTF
TRBJ2-5 | TRBV27 | - | - | TGTGCCAGCACCGCGGGGGAGACCCAGTACTTC | CASTAGETQYF
TRBJ2-1 | TRBV6-1 | - | - | TGTGCCAGCAGTGAAGCCTCACACGGGTACAATGAGCAGTTCTTC | CASSEASHGYNEQFF
TRBJ1-4 | TRBV5-5 | - | TRBD1 | TGTGCCAGCAGCTTGTATGACAGGGTGGGGAGTGAAAAACTGTTTTTT | CASSLYDRVGSEKLFF
TRBJ1-2 | TRBV18 | - | - | TGTGCCAGCTCATTACCCCTCGACATGATCTATGGCTACACCTTT | CASSLPLDMIYGYTF
TRBJ2-5 | TRBV12-3/TRBV12-4 | - | TRBD1 | TGTGCCAGCAGTTCGGTACAGGGGGCGGTGGAGCAGTACTTC | CASSSVQGAVEQYF
TRBJ1-1 | TRBV2 | - | - | TGTGCCAGCACCGAAGGGGGGAGGACTGAAGCTTTCTTT | CASTEGGRTEAFF
TRBJ2-2 | TRBV12-3/TRBV12-4 | - | TRBD2 | TGTGCCAGCAGGACTAGCGGGCCCACCGGGGAGCTGTTTTTT | CASRTSGPTGELFF
TRBJ2-7 | TRBV4-1 | few | - | TGCGCCAGCAGCCAAGGGGGAAAGAACGACGAGCAGTACTTC | CASSQGGKNDEQYF
TRBJ2-3 | TRBV5-1 | - | TRBD2 | TGCGCCAGCAGCTTGCAGGGACTAGCGGGAACAGATACGCAGTATTTT | CASSLQGLAGTDTQYF